A single sample is the source of the 23 T cell receptor beta chains below, sequenced in a study of OX40 agonist ivuxolimab in advanced cancers. TCRdb keeps only in-frame clones here, not all; method: immunoSEQ multiplex PCR. The sample holds about 110,000 clones; approximately 90% are singletons and the top ten take 1.2%. The input for sequencing was CD4+ or CD8+ T cells sorted from blood, taken in a trial of the OX40 agonist ivuxolimab. The receptor set was obtained from an adult with an advanced solid tumor such as melanoma, head and neck, liver or kidney cancer.

The chain has TRBV7-6 and TRBJ2-1; 14 nucleotides match TRBD2. Germline V CDR1 and CDR2: SGHVS, FNYEAQ. J gave up 10 bases and V 4 bases, and 24 bases lay outside the gene matches. CDR3 length: 21 residues. In DNA, the CDR3 is TGTGCCAGCAGCTCTAGAGAGGCTAGCGGGACTAGCGGGAGACCGTCTAACGAGCAGTTCTTC. It specifies CASSSREASGTSGRPSNEQFF.

This clone has only one observation. In DNA, the CDR3 is TGCGCCAGCGCCCGGGGGGCGACTAGCGGGATTCAAGAGACCCAGTACTTC. Protein product: CASARGATSGIQETQYF. This sequence joins TRBV5-1 and TRBJ2-5, with 11 bases lining up with TRBD2. J was trimmed by 2 bases and V by 7 bases; bases with no gene match: 13. The CDR3 contains 17 residues. Germline-derived CDR1 and CDR2 are SGHRS and YFSETQ.

The chain links TRBV7-9 to TRBJ2-3; D not certain. V dropped 2 bases and J dropped 1 base, with 7 bases sitting between them. The CDR3 totals 14 residues. Germline V gene data show CDR1 as SEHNR and CDR2 as FQNEAQ (reference sequence). The CDR3 loop is CASSLRYGTDTQYF. The CDR3 region has the DNA TGTGCCAGCAGCTTAAGATACGGCACAGATACGCAGTATTTT.

The rearrangement joins TRBV10-2 to TRBJ1-1, with D possibly matching TRBD1 (5 bases). Germline CDR1 is WSHSY and CDR2 is SAAADI. V lost 6 bases to trimming and J lost 4 bases, with 15 bases between them. The CDR3 has 14 residues. CDR3 sequence: CASSPQGGGTEAFF. DNA of the CDR3: TGCGCCAGCAGCCCCCAGGGTGGCGGCACTGAAGCTTTCTTT.

This chain links TRBV7-2 with TRBJ1-1, with a tentative D call TRBD1 (5 bases). Per germline, CDR1 SGHTA and CDR2 FQGNSA. The length of the CDR3 is 16 residues. Trimming took 2 bases from V and 1 from J, leaving 14 bases between them. CDR3 sequence (DNA): TGTGCCAGCAGCTTATCCCAGGGTTCACCGAACACTGAAGCTTTCTTT. It encodes CASSLSQGSPNTEAFF.

The V call is TRBV15, the J call TRBJ1-1; 12 bases map to TRBD1. CDR3 size: 15 residues. From germline, CDR1 is LNHNV and CDR2 YYDKDF (reference sequence). The junction had 7 bases not matched to a gene; V was cut back by 8 bases and J by 3 bases. This CDR3 is CATHGTGGAYTEAFF. The DNA for the CDR3 is TGTGCCACCCACGGGACAGGGGGCGCCTACACTGAAGCTTTCTTT. The full variable domain, completed using reference TRBV15 and TRBJ1-1, is DAMVIQNPRYQVTQFGKPVTLSCSQTLNHNVMYWYQQKSSQAPKLLFHYYDKDFNNEADTPDNFQSRRPNTSFCFLDIRSPGLGDTAMYLCATHGTGGAYTEAFFGQGTRLTVV.

CDR3 region: CASRGVGRGRNTEAFF. CDR3 DNA sequence: TGTGCCAGCAGGGGGGTCGGCAGGGGACGGAACACTGAAGCTTTCTTT. The J gene is TRBJ1-1, the V gene TRBV28; D is possibly TRBD1 (6 bases). Deletions cut 6 bases from V and 1 base from J, with 18 bases between. The germline V gene encodes CDR1 MDHEN and CDR2 SYDVKM. The CDR3 consists of 16 residues.

The rearrangement uses TRBV6-1 and TRBJ2-5, with 14 bases that match TRBD2. Germline CDR1 reads MNHNS; CDR2 reads SASEGT. V was pared by 0 bases and J by 5 bases, with 5 bases of the junction left unmatched. The CDR3 consists of 17 residues. CDR3 residues: CASSEARGTSGSETQYF. CDR3 DNA sequence: TGTGCCAGCAGTGAAGCGCGGGGGACTAGCGGGAGTGAGACCCAGTACTTC.

The chain combines TRBV7-2 with TRBJ1-3, with 8 bases identical to TRBD1. Germline V gives CDR1 SGHTA, CDR2 FQGNSA. The CDR3 has 15 residues. The V gene end was trimmed by 8 bases and the J gene end by 0 bases; junction bases not matched to a gene: 6. CDR3 in amino acids: CASGRDRSSGNTIYF. In DNA, the CDR3 is TGTGCCAGCGGGAGGGACAGGAGCTCTGGAAACACCATATATTTT. Together with reference TRBV7-2 and TRBJ1-3, the CDR3 gives the full variable domain: GAGVSQSPSNKVTEKGKDVELRCDPISGHTALYWYRQSLGQGLEFLIYFQGNSAPDKSGLPSDRFSAERTGGSVSTLTIQRTQQEDSAVYLCASGRDRSSGNTIYFGEGSWLTVV.

The chain recombines TRBV6-5 with TRBJ2-6, with D unclear. V was cut by 7 bases and J by 0 bases, with 4 bases left in between. Germline V gene sequence: CDR1 MNHEY, CDR2 SVGAGI. CDR3 length equals 13 residues. DNA for the CDR3: TGTGCCAGCACCGTCTCTGGGGCCAACGTCCTGACTTTC. It specifies CASTVSGANVLTF.

The gene calls are TRBV15 and TRBJ1-1; no firm D call. Trimming cost V 0 bases and J 1 base, with 9 bases left between them. Germline loops: CDR1 LNHNV, CDR2 YYDKDF (reference sequence). The CDR3 is 15 residues long. In nucleotides, the CDR3 is TGTGCCACCAGCAGAGATAAAGCAGGGAACACTGAAGCTTTCTTT. Translated, it gives CATSRDKAGNTEAFF.

The V and J genes are TRBV7-3 and TRBJ2-2; 11 bases are a match to TRBD2. From germline, CDR1 is SGHTA and CDR2 FQGTGA. This CDR3 comprises 18 residues. J was trimmed by 1 base and V by 5 bases; bases with no gene match: 9. The chain's CDR3 is CASSPGLAVKGNTGELFF. The DNA of the CDR3 is TGTGCCAGCAGCCCGGGACTAGCGGTAAAGGGGAACACCGGGGAGCTGTTTTTT. Drawing the rest from reference TRBV7-3 and TRBJ2-2, the complete variable domain is GAGVSQTPSNKVTEKGKYVELRCDPISGHTALYWYRQSLGQGPEFLIYFQGTGAADDSGLPNDRFFAVRPEGSVSTLKIQRTERGDSAVYLCASSPGLAVKGNTGELFFGEGSRLTVL.

The chain couples TRBV5-5 to TRBJ1-5; tentatively, D is TRBD1 (6 bases). Trimming shortened V by 2 bases and J by 2 bases, and 8 bases separated the two germline ends. The CDR3 consists of 14 residues. Germline V lookup: CDR1 SGHKS, CDR2 YYEKEE (reference sequence). The CDR3 DNA sequence: TGTGCCAGCAGCTTAGCAGGGGGCAATCAGCCCCAGCATTTT. Translated: CASSLAGGNQPQHF.

This rearrangement joins TRBV7-9 to TRBJ1-1; possibly TRBD1 for D (5 bases). Trimming removed 6 bases from V and 0 bases from J, with 8 bases in between. Germline CDR1 reads SEHNR; CDR2 reads FQNEAQ (reference sequence). This CDR3 region has 13 residues. The CDR3 is CASRPQVNTEAFF. CDR3 nucleotide sequence: TGTGCCAGCAGACCACAGGTGAACACTGAAGCTTTCTTT.

V and J are TRBV5-8 and TRBJ2-7; 7 bases are a match to TRBD1. V gave up 1 base and J gave up 3 bases; unmatched junction bases: 1. From germline, CDR1 is SGHTS and CDR2 YDEGEE. The CDR3 consists of 13 residues. CDR3 DNA: TGTGCCAGCAGCTTGAACAGGGGCTACGAGCAGTACTTC. Amino acid sequence: CASSLNRGYEQYF.

This chain joins TRBV4-3 and TRBJ2-5; D may correspond to TRBD1 or TRBD2 (5 bases each). The CDR3 contains 13 residues. V was shortened by 4 bases and J by 4 bases, with 10 bases between the two germline ends. Germline CDR1 reads LGHNA; CDR2 reads YSLEER. CDR3 loop: CASSLGGGETQYF. The CDR3 region has the DNA TGCGCCAGCAGCCTTGGGGGTGGAGAGACCCAGTACTTC.

This rearrangement joins TRBV7-2 to TRBJ2-1, with 10 bases lining up with TRBD2. The CDR3 has 16 residues. The germline CDR1 and CDR2 sequences are SGHTA and FQGNSA. The junction had 8 bases not matched to a gene; V was cut back by 3 bases and J by 6 bases. This CDR3 is CASSFSSGSTGNEQFF. The CDR3 nucleotides are TGTGCCAGCAGCTTCTCTAGCGGGAGTACGGGCAATGAGCAGTTCTTC.

The chain recombines TRBV7-6 with TRBJ2-5, with TRBD1 matching over 10 bases. The CDR3 has 14 amino acids. V was pared by 5 bases and J by 3 bases, with 3 bases of the junction left unmatched. Germline V gives CDR1 SGHVS, CDR2 FNYEAQ. Written as DNA, the CDR3 is TGTGCCAGCAGCCCCGGGACAGGGGAAGAGACCCAGTACTTC. It codes for CASSPGTGEETQYF.

This rearrangement joins TRBV7-8 to TRBJ1-4; D ambiguous. This CDR3 comprises 12 residues. V was pared by 2 bases and J by 8 bases, with 6 bases between. Germline V gene data show CDR1 as SGHVS and CDR2 as FQNEAQ. CDR3 DNA sequence: TGTGCCAGCAGCTTACCGGGGGAAAAACTGTTTTTT. It translates to CASSLPGEKLFF. Complete variable domain (other parts from reference TRBV7-8 and TRBJ1-4): GAGVSQSPRYKVAKRGQDVALRCDPISGHVSLFWYQQALGQGPEFLTYFQNEAQLDKSGLPSDRFFAERPEGSVSTLKIQRTQQEDSAVYLCASSLPGEKLFFGSGTQLSVL.

The chain joins TRBV2 to TRBJ2-7, with TRBD2 matching 8 bases. With 7 bases clipped from V and 1 base from J, the junction kept 15 bases outside the gene matches. Germline V gene data show CDR1 as SNHLY and CDR2 as FYNNEI. The CDR3 contains 17 residues. CDR3 bases: TGTGCCAGCACCTCTGTATCCGGGACTAGGATGTCCTACGAGCAGTACTTC. Amino acid sequence: CASTSVSGTRMSYEQYF.

The J gene is TRBJ2-7, the V gene TRBV5-1; 13 positions match TRBD2. Per germline, CDR1 SGHRS and CDR2 YFSETQ. V shed 4 bases, J shed 5 bases, and the junction held 9 bases outside the gene matches. The CDR3 consists of 16 residues. The DNA of the CDR3 is TGCGCCAGCAGCACGGGACTAGCGGGAAAATTCGACGAGCAGTACTTC. Protein product: CASSTGLAGKFDEQYF.

The V call is TRBV10-3, the J call TRBJ2-3; 7 bases fit TRBD2. The ends lost 10 bases at V and 2 bases at J; junction bases unmatched: 6. Germline lookup yields CDR1 ENHRY and CDR2 SYGVKD. CDR3 size: 13 residues. The CDR3 region is CATREQVTDTQYF. CDR3 DNA: TGTGCCACGCGGGAGCAGGTCACAGATACGCAGTATTTT.

V usage is TRBV9 and J usage is TRBJ2-3, with D possibly being TRBD1 or TRBD2 (5 bases each). Germline V gene sequence: CDR1 SGDLS, CDR2 YYNGEE. This CDR3 comprises 15 residues. Deletions cut 0 bases from V and 0 bases from J, with 8 bases between. This CDR3 is CASSVGGYSTDTQYF. As DNA, the CDR3 is TGTGCCAGCAGCGTAGGGGGGTACAGCACAGATACGCAGTATTTT.